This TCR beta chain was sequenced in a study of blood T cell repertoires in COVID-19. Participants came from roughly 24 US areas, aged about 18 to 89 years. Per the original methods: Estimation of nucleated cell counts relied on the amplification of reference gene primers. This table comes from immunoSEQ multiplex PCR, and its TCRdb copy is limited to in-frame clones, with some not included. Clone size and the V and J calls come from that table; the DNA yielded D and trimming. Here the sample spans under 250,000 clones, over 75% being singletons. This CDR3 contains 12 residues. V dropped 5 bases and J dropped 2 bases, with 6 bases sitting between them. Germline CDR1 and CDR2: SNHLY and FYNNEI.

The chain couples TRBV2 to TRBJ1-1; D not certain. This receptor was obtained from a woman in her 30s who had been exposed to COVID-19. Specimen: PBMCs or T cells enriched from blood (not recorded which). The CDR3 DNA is TGTGCCAGCAGTTGGAGAAACACTGAAGCTTTCTTT. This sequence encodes CASSWRNTEAFF. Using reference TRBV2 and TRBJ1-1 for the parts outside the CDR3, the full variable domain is EPEVTQTPSHQVTQMGQEVILRCVPISNHLYFYWYRQILGQKVEFLVSFYNNEISEKSEIFDDQFSVERPDGSNFTLKIRSTKLEDSAMYFCASSWRNTEAFFGQGTRLTVV.